These 21 T cell receptor beta chains came from one sample sequenced in a study of cytomegalovirus exposure and HLA in healthy donors. Clones were read by immunoSEQ multiplex PCR, and TCRdb kept only the in-frame ones, dropping some. Of roughly 150,000 clones in the sample, about 95% were seen once. The specimen was PBMCs. All receptors derive from a man aged 18-30 years in good health and CMV-seropositive.

V is TRBV2 and J is TRBJ1-5, with D maybe TRBD1 (6 bases). The V and J ends lost 1 base and 5 bases respectively, with 12 bases between them. Germline V gene data show CDR1 as SNHLY and CDR2 as FYNNEI. The CDR3 length is 15 residues. The CDR3 sequence: CASSEEGGGHQPQHF. In DNA, the CDR3 is TGTGCCAGCAGTGAAGAAGGCGGGGGCCATCAGCCCCAGCATTTT.

This clone has a single count. The V call is TRBV5-8, the J call TRBJ1-5; a weak D match, TRBD1 (5 bases). Germline-derived CDR1 and CDR2 are SGHTS and YDEGEE. With 2 bases removed from V and 11 bases from J, the gap between germline ends came to 20 bases. The CDR3 runs 15 residues. The CDR3 nucleotides read TGTGCCAGCAGCTTTAATAGGGGCGGAATAGGGGCCCAGCATTTT. It is translated as CASSFNRGGIGAQHF.

The V and J genes are TRBV5-6 and TRBJ1-3; D gene uncertain. V lost 1 base and J 2 bases, leaving 7 bases between the germline ends. The CDR3 length is 14 residues. Germline values: CDR1 SGHDT, CDR2 YYEEEE. CDR3 protein: CASSLRGAGNTIYF. The DNA of the CDR3 is TGTGCCAGCAGCTTGCGGGGAGCTGGAAACACCATATATTTT. The full variable domain, its missing parts supplied by reference TRBV5-6 and TRBJ1-3, is DAGVTQSPTHLIKTRGQQVTLRCSPKSGHDTVSWYQQALGQGPQFIFQYYEEEERQRGNFPDRFSGHQFPNYSSELNVNALLLGDSALYLCASSLRGAGNTIYFGEGSWLTVV.

V is TRBV29-1 and J is TRBJ1-1; unclear D gene. V shed 6 bases and J shed 1 base, with 15 bases lying between them. CDR1 SQVTM and CDR2 ANQGSEA come from the germline V gene. The CDR3 has 14 amino acids. As DNA, the CDR3 is TGCAGCGTCGTAACCCGGGGAGGGAACACTGAAGCTTTCTTT. This codes for CSVVTRGGNTEAFF.

The rearrangement uses TRBV29-1 and TRBJ2-1, with TRBD2 matching 13 bases. From germline, CDR1 is SQVTM and CDR2 ANQGSEA. The CDR3 has 14 residues. J was trimmed by 10 bases and V by 7 bases; bases with no gene match: 10. The CDR3 sequence is CSAQLAGGAGEQFF. The CDR3 bases are TGCAGCGCCCAACTAGCGGGAGGGGCGGGAGAGCAGTTCTTC.

V and J are TRBV11-2 and TRBJ2-1, with a weak D call TRBD2 (5 bases). Germline V lookup: CDR1 SGHAT, CDR2 FQNNGV. Trimming removed 0 bases from V and 15 bases from J, with 15 bases in between. The CDR3 covers 13 residues. The CDR3 sequence: CASSLEYHQRGFF. CDR3 coding DNA: TGTGCCAGCAGCTTAGAATACCATCAACGGGGGTTCTTC.

The V gene is TRBV28, the J gene TRBJ1-2; 9 nucleotides agree with TRBD1. Germline loops: CDR1 MDHEN, CDR2 SYDVKM. The CDR3 runs to 13 residues. Losses at the gene ends were 10 bases for V and 6 bases for J; bases not matched to a gene: 9. Here the CDR3 DNA reads TGTGCCATTAGGGGACAGGGAAGAAATGGCTACACCTTC. Its translation: CAIRGQGRNGYTF.

This rearrangement joins TRBV7-6 to TRBJ2-6; D is unresolved. This CDR3 is 13 amino acids long. Per the germline V gene, CDR1 is SGHVS and CDR2 is FNYEAQ. V shed 8 bases and J shed 2 bases, with 7 bases lying between them. The CDR3 loop reads CASRATGANVLTF. The CDR3 region has the DNA TGTGCCAGCCGTGCGACTGGGGCCAACGTCCTGACTTTC.

The chain has TRBV15 and TRBJ1-4, with D possibly matching TRBD1 (6 bases). Germline V CDR1 and CDR2: LNHNV, YYDKDF (reference sequence). CDR3 length: 14 residues. Trimming removed 0 bases at V and 6 bases at J, with 8 bases between. CDR3 region: CATSRDRGYEKLFF. The CDR3 coding sequence is TGTGCCACCAGCAGAGATAGGGGGTATGAAAAACTGTTTTTT.

V is TRBV11-2 and J is TRBJ2-7; maybe TRBD1 (5 bases). V dropped 2 bases and J dropped 1 base, with 6 bases sitting between them. Germline V gives CDR1 SGHAT, CDR2 FQNNGV. The CDR3 sequence is 13 residues long. DNA for the CDR3: TGTGCCAGCAGCTTACAGGGTTCCTACGAGCAGTACTTC. This translates into CASSLQGSYEQYF. The full variable domain, its missing parts supplied by reference TRBV11-2 and TRBJ2-7, is EAGVAQSPRYKIIEKRQSVAFWCNPISGHATLYWYQQILGQGPKLLIQFQNNGVVDDSQLPKDRFSAERLKGVDSTLKIQPAKLEDSAVYLCASSLQGSYEQYFGPGTRLTVT.

This clone has a handful of counts. J is TRBJ1-5 and V is TRBV7-2, with 9 nucleotides matching TRBD1. J gave up 7 bases and V 4 bases, and 2 bases lay outside the gene matches. Germline V lookup: CDR1 SGHTA, CDR2 FQGNSA. The length of the CDR3 is 13 residues. CDR3 coding DNA: TGTGCCAGCAGCTACAGGGGGCAGCAGCCCCAGCATTTT. This encodes CASSYRGQQPQHF. Using reference TRBV7-2 and TRBJ1-5 for the parts outside the CDR3, the full variable domain is GAGVSQSPSNKVTEKGKDVELRCDPISGHTALYWYRQSLGQGLEFLIYFQGNSAPDKSGLPSDRFSAERTGGSVSTLTIQRTQQEDSAVYLCASSYRGQQPQHFGDGTRLSIL.

The CDR3 DNA is TGTGCTAGTGGTATCGGACAGGGAGGAACAGATACGCAGTATTTT. Its protein product is CASGIGQGGTDTQYF. The chain employs TRBV12-5 and TRBJ2-3; 8 bases are shared with TRBD1. Germline CDR1 reads LGHNT; CDR2 reads FRNRAP. V was clipped by 5 bases and J by 3 bases; unmatched bases: 7. The CDR3 is made up of 15 amino acids.

In the case of this clone: Other DNA variants within this sample encode the same CDR3. The rearrangement joins TRBV2 to TRBJ2-3; D remains ambiguous. The V end was cut by 6 bases, the J end by 6 bases, with 13 bases between. Germline V gives CDR1 SNHLY, CDR2 FYNNEI. This CDR3 contains 13 residues. The CDR3 DNA follows: TGTGCCAGCAGCCCTCGACTTGGGGATACGCAGTATTTT. It translates to CASSPRLGDTQYF.

The V call is TRBV5-4, the J call TRBJ2-1; 7 nucleotides match TRBD1. CDR3 length equals 14 residues. Germline CDR1 reads SGHNT; CDR2 reads YYREEE (reference sequence). J was trimmed by 5 bases and V by 5 bases; bases with no gene match: 7. In DNA, the CDR3 is TGTGCCAGCAGGCAGGACAGGTTCGACAATGAGCAGTTCTTC. Translated: CASRQDRFDNEQFF. Drawing the rest from reference TRBV5-4 and TRBJ2-1, the complete variable domain is ETGVTQSPTHLIKTRGQQVTLRCSSQSGHNTVSWYQQALGQGPQFIFQYYREEENGRGNFPPRFSGLQFPNYSSELNVNALELDDSALYLCASRQDRFDNEQFFGPGTRLTVL.

The chain joins TRBV9 to TRBJ1-1; 7 nucleotides align to TRBD1. Germline V gene data show CDR1 as SGDLS and CDR2 as YYNGEE. The CDR3 runs to 13 residues. V was clipped by 5 bases and J by 6 bases; unmatched bases: 7. CDR3 sequence: CASSTQGLAEAFF. The CDR3 coding sequence is TGTGCCAGCAGTACACAGGGGTTGGCTGAAGCTTTCTTT.

The chain links TRBV5-1 to TRBJ1-1; D gene unclear. The CDR3 runs to 14 residues. With 1 base removed from V and 1 base from J, the gap between germline ends came to 8 bases. Germline CDR1 and CDR2: SGHRS and YFSETQ. The CDR3 region is CASSLSGKNTEAFF. CDR3 in DNA: TGCGCCAGCAGCTTGTCGGGGAAGAACACTGAAGCTTTCTTT.

V gene TRBV5-6 combines with J gene TRBJ1-1; possibly TRBD1 for D (5 bases). Germline CDR1 and CDR2: SGHDT and YYEEEE. Trimming pared 1 base from V and 4 bases from J, leaving 20 bases between. The CDR3 runs 17 residues. The chain's CDR3 is CASSLYPGIDLSTEAFF. The DNA of the CDR3 is TGTGCCAGCAGCTTGTACCCAGGGATTGATCTATCCACTGAAGCTTTCTTT.

The V gene is TRBV10-3, the J gene TRBJ1-6; D is perhaps TRBD1 (5 bases). The CDR3 consists of 14 residues. Trimming took 6 bases from V and 5 from J, leaving 11 bases between them. From germline, CDR1 is ENHRY and CDR2 SYGVKD. CDR3 bases: TGTGCCATCAGGGGGCGGACCGATAATTCACCCCTCCACTTT. Its protein product is CAIRGRTDNSPLHF.

The gene calls are TRBV6-1 and TRBJ1-5; 7 bases agree with TRBD1. Germline-derived CDR1 and CDR2 are MNHNS and SASEGT. The CDR3 extends over 14 amino acids. V lost 7 bases to trimming and J lost 7 bases; unmatched junction nucleotides: 10. The CDR3 sequence is CASKLTGAGQPQHF. The CDR3 region has the DNA TGTGCCAGCAAGCTTACAGGGGCTGGCCAGCCCCAGCATTTT.

V is TRBV5-1 and J is TRBJ2-2, with D maybe TRBD1 (5 bases). CDR1 and CDR2 (germline): SGHRS, YFSETQ. Trimming shortened V by 7 bases and J by 0 bases, and 13 bases separated the two germline ends. The CDR3 is made up of 15 amino acids. CDR3 sequence reads: CASVDRASNTGELFF. The DNA of the CDR3 is TGCGCCAGCGTTGACAGAGCCTCGAACACCGGGGAGCTGTTTTTT.

The V gene is TRBV6-5, the J gene TRBJ2-5; D unresolved. CDR1 is MNHEY and CDR2 is SVGAGI in the germline V gene. Trimming cost V 5 bases and J 0 bases, with 4 bases left between them. This CDR3 spans 12 amino acids. CDR3 in DNA: TGTGCCAGCAGTGCGGACCAAGAGACCCAGTACTTC. Amino acid sequence: CASSADQETQYF.